Here is one TCR beta chain with its context. Assay: immunoSEQ multiplex PCR; the TCRdb copy retains only in-frame clones and omits some. This sample carries roughly 30,000 clones, 70% to 90% of them seen once, and the ten largest clones take approximately 8.1%. These data are taken from a study of PD-L1 blockade in urothelial cancer. The time point here: peripheral blood 6 weeks after treatment start. Trimming cost V 3 bases and J 3 bases, with 8 bases left between them. The CDR3 is 13 residues long. Germline values: CDR1 MGHRA, CDR2 YSYEKL. The chain links TRBV4-1 to TRBJ1-1; D is unclear. The sequence was obtained from a man aged 80 or over with urothelial cancer. The input for sequencing was PBMCs, taken around atezolizumab (anti-PD-L1) treatment. CDR3 nucleotide sequence: TGCGCCAGCAGCCAGGGAGCGGACACTGAAGCTTTCTTT. As protein: CASSQGADTEAFF.